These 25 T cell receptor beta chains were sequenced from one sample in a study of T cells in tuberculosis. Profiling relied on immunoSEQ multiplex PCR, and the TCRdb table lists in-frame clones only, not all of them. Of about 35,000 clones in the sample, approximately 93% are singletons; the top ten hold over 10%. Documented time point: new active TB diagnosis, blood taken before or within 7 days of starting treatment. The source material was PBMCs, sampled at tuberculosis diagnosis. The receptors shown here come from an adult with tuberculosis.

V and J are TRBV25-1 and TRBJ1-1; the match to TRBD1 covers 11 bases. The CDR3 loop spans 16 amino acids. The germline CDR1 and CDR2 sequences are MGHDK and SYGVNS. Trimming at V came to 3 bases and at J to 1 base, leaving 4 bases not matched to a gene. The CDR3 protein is CASSDGTGGGNTEAFF. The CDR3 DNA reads TGTGCCAGCAGTGACGGGACAGGGGGGGGGAACACTGAAGCTTTCTTT.

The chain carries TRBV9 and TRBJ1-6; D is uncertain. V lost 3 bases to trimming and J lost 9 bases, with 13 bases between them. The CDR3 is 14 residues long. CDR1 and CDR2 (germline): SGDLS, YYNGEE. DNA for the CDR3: TGTGCCAGCAGCGCCGGTCCGGAGAGTTCACCCCTCCACTTT. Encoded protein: CASSAGPESSPLHF.

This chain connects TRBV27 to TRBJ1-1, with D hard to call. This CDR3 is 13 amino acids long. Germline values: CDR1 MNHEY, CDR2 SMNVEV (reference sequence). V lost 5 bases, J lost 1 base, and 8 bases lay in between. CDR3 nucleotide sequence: TGTGCCAGCAGTGTAAACAAGAACACTGAAGCTTTCTTT. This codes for CASSVNKNTEAFF.

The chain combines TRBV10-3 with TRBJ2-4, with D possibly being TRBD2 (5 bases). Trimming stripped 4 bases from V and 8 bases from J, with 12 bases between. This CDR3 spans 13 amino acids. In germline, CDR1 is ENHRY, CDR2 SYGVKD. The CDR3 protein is CAISGGERDIQYF. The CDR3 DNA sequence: TGTGCCATCAGTGGGGGAGAAAGGGACATTCAGTACTTC.

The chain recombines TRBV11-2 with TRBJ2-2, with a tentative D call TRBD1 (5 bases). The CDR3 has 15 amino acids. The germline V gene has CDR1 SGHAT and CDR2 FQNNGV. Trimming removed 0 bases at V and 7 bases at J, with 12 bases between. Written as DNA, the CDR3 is TGTGCCAGCAGCTTAGAGGCCTGGGGCGGCGGGGAGCTGTTTTTT. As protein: CASSLEAWGGGELFF. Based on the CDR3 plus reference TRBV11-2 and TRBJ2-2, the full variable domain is EAGVAQSPRYKIIEKRQSVAFWCNPISGHATLYWYQQILGQGPKLLIQFQNNGVVDDSQLPKDRFSAERLKGVDSTLKIQPAKLEDSAVYLCASSLEAWGGGELFFGEGSRLTVL.

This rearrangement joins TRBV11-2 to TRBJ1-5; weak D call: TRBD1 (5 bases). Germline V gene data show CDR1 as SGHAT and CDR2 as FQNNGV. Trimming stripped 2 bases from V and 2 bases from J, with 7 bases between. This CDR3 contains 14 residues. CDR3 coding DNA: TGTGCCAGCAGCTTATTAGGGGGCAATCAGCCCCAGCATTTT. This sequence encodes CASSLLGGNQPQHF.

The CDR3 DNA reads as TGCGCCAGCAGCCAAGTTCCAGACAGCTCCTATAATTCACCCCTCCACTTT. Protein sequence: CASSQVPDSSYNSPLHF. This chain links TRBV4-1 with TRBJ1-6; weak D call: TRBD1 (5 bases). CDR3 length: 17 residues. The V gene's germline CDR1 is MGHRA and CDR2 YSYEKL. Trimming removed 1 base from V and 0 bases from J, with 10 bases in between.

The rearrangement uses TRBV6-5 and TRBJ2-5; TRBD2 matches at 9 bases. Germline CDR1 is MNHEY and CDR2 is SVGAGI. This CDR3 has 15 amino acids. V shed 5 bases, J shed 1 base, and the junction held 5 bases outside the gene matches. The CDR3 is CASSNSGSPQETQYF. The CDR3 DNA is TGTGCCAGCAGTAATAGCGGGAGCCCCCAAGAGACCCAGTACTTC.

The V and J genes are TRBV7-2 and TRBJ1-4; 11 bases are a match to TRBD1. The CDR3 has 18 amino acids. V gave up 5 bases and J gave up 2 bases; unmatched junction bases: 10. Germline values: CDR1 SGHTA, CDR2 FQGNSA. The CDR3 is CASSGHRDRGTTNEKLFF. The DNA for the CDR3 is TGTGCCAGCAGCGGGCACCGGGACAGGGGGACCACTAATGAAAAACTGTTTTTT.

The CDR3 here is CASSQSKVGQGGNEQYF. For the CDR3, the DNA is TGCGCCAGCAGTCAATCGAAAGTGGGACAGGGAGGGAACGAGCAGTACTTC. The rearrangement uses TRBV23-1 and TRBJ2-7; 9 nucleotides agree with TRBD1. TRBV23-1 has ORF status, its function being uncertain. The V and J ends lost 0 bases and 5 bases, in that order; junction bases with no gene match: 11. There are 17 residues in the CDR3.

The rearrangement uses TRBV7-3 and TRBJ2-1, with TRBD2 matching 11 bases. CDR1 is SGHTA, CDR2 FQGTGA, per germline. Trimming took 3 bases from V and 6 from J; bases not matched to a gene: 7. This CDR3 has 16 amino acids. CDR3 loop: CASSLHGTSGTNEQFF. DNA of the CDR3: TGTGCCAGCAGCTTGCATGGGACTAGCGGAACCAATGAGCAGTTCTTC.

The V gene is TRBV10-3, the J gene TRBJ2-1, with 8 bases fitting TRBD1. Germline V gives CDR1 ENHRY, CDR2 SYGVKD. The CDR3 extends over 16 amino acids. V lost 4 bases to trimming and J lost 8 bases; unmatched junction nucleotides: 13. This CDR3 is CAISGRDSGQDDEQFF. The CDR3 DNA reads TGTGCCATCAGTGGACGGGATTCGGGACAGGACGATGAGCAGTTCTTC.

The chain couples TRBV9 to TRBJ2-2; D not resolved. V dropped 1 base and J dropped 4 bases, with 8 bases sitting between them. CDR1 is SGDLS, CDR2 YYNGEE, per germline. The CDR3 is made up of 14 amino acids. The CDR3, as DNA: TGTGCCAGCAGCGTAATGGCAATCACCGGGGAGCTGTTTTTT. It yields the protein CASSVMAITGELFF.

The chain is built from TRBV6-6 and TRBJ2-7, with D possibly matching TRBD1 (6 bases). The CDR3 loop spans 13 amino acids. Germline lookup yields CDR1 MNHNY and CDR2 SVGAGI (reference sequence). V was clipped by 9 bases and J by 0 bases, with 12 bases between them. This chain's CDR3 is CARTTGVSYEQYF. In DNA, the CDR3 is TGTGCCAGGACGACAGGTGTCTCCTACGAGCAGTACTTC.

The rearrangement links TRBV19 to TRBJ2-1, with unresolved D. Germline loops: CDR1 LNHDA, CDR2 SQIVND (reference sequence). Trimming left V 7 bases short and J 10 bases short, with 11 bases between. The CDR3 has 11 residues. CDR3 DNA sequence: TGTGCCAGTACCTACGCGGAGGAGCAGTTCTTC. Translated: CASTYAEEQFF.

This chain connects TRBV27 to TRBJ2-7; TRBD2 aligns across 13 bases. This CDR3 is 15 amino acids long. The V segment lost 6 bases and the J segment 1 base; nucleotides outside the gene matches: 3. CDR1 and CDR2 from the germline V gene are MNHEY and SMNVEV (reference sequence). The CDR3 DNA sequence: TGTGCCAGCAGCCCGGGACTAGCGGGATCCTACGAGCAGTACTTC. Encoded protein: CASSPGLAGSYEQYF.

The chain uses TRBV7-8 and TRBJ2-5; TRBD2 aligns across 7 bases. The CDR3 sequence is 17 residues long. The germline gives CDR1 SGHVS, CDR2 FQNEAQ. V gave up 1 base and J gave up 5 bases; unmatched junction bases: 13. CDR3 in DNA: TGTGCCAGCAGCTTAGTAGGTAACGCGGGAGCTTCGGAGACCCAGTACTTC. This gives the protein CASSLVGNAGASETQYF.

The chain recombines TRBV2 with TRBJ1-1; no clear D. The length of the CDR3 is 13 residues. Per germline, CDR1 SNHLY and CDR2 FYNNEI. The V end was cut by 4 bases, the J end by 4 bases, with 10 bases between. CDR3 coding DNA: TGTGCCAGCAGTGGTGAGTCTGGCACTGAAGCTTTCTTT. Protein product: CASSGESGTEAFF. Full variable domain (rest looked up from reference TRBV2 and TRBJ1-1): EPEVTQTPSHQVTQMGQEVILRCVPISNHLYFYWYRQILGQKVEFLVSFYNNEISEKSEIFDDQFSVERPDGSNFTLKIRSTKLEDSAMYFCASSGESGTEAFFGQGTRLTVV.

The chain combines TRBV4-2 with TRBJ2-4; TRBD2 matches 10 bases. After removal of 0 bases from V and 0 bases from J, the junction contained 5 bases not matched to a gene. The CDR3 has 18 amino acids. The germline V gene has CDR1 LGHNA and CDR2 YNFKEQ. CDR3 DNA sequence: TGTGCCAGCAGCCAAGACCAAGAGCGGGGGGGAGCCAAAAACATTCAGTACTTC. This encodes CASSQDQERGGAKNIQYF.

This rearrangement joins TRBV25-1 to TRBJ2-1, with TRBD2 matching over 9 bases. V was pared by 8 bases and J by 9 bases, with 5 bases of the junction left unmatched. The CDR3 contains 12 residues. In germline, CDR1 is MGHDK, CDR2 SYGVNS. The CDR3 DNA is TGTGCCAGCTTAGGGACTAGCCGTGAGCAGTTCTTC. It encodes CASLGTSREQFF.

CDR3 bases: TGTGCCACCCACGGGGGGGGGCTCAGCTATGGCTACACCTTC. This translates into CATHGGGLSYGYTF. The rearrangement joins TRBV28 to TRBJ1-2, with a weak D call TRBD1 (6 bases). CDR3 length equals 14 residues. V was clipped by 10 bases and J by 4 bases, with 19 bases between them. The germline V gene encodes CDR1 MDHEN and CDR2 SYDVKM.

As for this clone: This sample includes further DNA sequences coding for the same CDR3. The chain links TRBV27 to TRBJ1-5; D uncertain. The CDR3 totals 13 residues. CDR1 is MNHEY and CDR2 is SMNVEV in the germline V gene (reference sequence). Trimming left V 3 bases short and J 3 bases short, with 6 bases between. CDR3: CASSLAVNQPQHF. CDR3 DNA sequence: TGTGCCAGCAGTTTGGCCGTCAATCAGCCCCAGCATTTT.

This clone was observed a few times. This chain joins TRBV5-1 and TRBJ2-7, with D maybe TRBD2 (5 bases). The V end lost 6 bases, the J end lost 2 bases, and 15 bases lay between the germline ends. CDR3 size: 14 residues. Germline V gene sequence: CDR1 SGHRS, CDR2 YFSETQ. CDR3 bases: TGCGCCAGCAAACCATTCGGACTGCCCTACGAGCAGTACTTC. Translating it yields CASKPFGLPYEQYF. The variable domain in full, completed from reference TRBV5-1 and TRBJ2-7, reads KAGVTQTPRYLIKTRGQQVTLSCSPISGHRSVSWYQQTPGQGLQFLFEYFSETQRNKGNFPGRFSGRQFSNSRSEMNVSTLELGDSALYLCASKPFGLPYEQYFGPGTRLTVT.

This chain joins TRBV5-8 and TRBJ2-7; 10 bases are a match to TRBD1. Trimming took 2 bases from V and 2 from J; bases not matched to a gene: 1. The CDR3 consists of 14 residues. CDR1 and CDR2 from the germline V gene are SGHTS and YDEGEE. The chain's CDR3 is CASSFGTGAYEQYF. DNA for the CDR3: TGTGCCAGCAGCTTCGGGACAGGGGCCTACGAGCAGTACTTC.

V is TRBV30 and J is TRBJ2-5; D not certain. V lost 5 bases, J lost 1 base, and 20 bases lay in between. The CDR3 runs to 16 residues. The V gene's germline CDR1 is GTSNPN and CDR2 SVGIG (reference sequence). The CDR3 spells CAWAPNASQIQETQYF. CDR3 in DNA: TGTGCCTGGGCACCTAATGCATCACAGATCCAAGAGACCCAGTACTTC. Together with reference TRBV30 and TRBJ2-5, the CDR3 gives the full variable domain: SQTIHQWPATLVQPVGSPLSLECTVEGTSNPNLYWYRQAAGRGLQLLFYSVGIGQISSEVPQNLSASRPQDRQFILSSKKLLLSDSGFYLCAWAPNASQIQETQYFGPGTRLLVL.